This TCR beta chain was sequenced during a study of glioma-infiltrating T cells. This clonotype is termed medium-sized. Its antigen remains unidentified. Amplification of TCR alpha and beta CDR3 regions from RNA used iRepertoire nested multiplex PCR. Tissue mRNA or PBMC total RNA, 100-400 ng, went into one-step reverse transcription and amplification. TCRdb processed the multiplex PCR reads anew with MiXCR; each CDR3 protein has one entry. The sample yields 150,000 to 200,000 distinct CDR3 sequences, around 40% seen once. Study findings and constraints: Very few CDR3 sequences were shared between tissue and blood. Tissue-blood divergence was below expectation in non-neoplastic patients, above in gliomas.

The sequence was collected from a human donor with low-grade glioma or glioblastoma, undergoing nonglioma brain surgery, or in good health (not recorded which). Input material: glioma tissue, nonneoplastic brain tissue, or PBMCs (not recorded which).

The CDR3 DNA is TGTGCCAGCATGTCCGGGACAGATACGCAGTATTTT. It translates to CASMSGTDTQYF. This chain joins TRBV25-1 and TRBJ2-3; D remains ambiguous. This CDR3 has 12 amino acids. Trimming left V 7 bases short and J 3 bases short, with 8 bases between. The V gene's germline CDR1 is MGHDK and CDR2 SYGVNS.